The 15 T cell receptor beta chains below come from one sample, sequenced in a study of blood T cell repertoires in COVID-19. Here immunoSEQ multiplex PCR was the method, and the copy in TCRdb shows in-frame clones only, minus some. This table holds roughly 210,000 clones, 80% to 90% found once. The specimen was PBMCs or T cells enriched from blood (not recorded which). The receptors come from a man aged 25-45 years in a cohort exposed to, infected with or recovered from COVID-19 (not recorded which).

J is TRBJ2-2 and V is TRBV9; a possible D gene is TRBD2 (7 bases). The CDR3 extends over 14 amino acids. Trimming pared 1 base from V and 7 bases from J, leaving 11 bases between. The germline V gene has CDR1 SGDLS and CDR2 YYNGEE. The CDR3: CASSVRGAVGELFF. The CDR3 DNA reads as TGTGCCAGCAGCGTACGGGGGGCGGTCGGGGAGCTGTTTTTT.

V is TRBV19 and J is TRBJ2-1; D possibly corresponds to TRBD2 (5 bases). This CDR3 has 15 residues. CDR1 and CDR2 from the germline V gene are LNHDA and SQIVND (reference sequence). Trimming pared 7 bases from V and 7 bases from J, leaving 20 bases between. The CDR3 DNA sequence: TGTGCCAGTACCCGAACGGGAATACTTTTGAATGAGCAGTTCTTC. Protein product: CASTRTGILLNEQFF.

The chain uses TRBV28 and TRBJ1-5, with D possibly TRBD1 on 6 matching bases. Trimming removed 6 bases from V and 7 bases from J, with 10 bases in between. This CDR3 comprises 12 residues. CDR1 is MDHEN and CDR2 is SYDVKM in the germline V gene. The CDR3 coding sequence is TGTGCCAGCAGCAGGGGAAGGCAGCCCCAGCATTTT. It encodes CASSRGRQPQHF.

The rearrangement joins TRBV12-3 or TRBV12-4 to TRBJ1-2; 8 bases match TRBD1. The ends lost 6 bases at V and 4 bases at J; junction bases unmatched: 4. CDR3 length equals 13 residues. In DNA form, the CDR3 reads TGTGCCAGCAGCCCGGGACAGGCCTATGGCTACACCTTC. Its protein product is CASSPGQAYGYTF.

CDR3: CASSIAGGVFNEQFF. The CDR3 coding sequence is TGTGCCAGTAGTATCGCGGGAGGGGTCTTCAATGAGCAGTTCTTC. The chain recombines TRBV19 with TRBJ2-1, with 9 bases lining up with TRBD2. The J segment lost 6 bases and the V segment lost 3 bases, leaving 6 bases of the junction unmatched. Looked up from germline, CDR1 is LNHDA and CDR2 is SQIVND (reference sequence). The CDR3 is 15 amino acids.

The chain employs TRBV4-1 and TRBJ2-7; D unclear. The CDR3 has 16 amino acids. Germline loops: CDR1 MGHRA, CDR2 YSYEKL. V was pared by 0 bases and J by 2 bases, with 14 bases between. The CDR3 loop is CASSQEDLDRAYEQYF. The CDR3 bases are TGCGCCAGCAGCCAAGAGGATCTAGACCGAGCCTACGAGCAGTACTTC.

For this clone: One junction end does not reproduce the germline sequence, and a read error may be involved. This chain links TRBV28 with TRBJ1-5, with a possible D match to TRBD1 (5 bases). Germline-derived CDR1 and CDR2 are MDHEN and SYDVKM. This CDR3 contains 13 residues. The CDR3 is CASSFQSGQGKDF. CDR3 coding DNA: TGTGCCAGCAGTTTTCAGTCCGGCCAGGGAAAGGATTTT.

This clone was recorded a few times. The DNA of the CDR3 is TGTGCCAGCAGTTTCCAGACAGGGGGCGGAAACACCATATATTTT. It translates to CASSFQTGGGNTIYF. The genes are TRBV28 and TRBJ1-3; 10 positions match TRBD1. CDR1 is MDHEN, CDR2 SYDVKM, per germline. The CDR3 is made up of 15 amino acids. V shed 3 bases, J shed 4 bases, and the junction held 3 bases outside the gene matches.

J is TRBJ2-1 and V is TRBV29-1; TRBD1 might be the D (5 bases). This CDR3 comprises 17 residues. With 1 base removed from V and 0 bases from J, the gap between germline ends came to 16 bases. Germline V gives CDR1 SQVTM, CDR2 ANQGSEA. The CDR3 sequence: CSVEGTWRQSSYNEQFF. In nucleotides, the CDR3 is TGCAGCGTTGAAGGTACCTGGCGACAGTCCTCCTACAATGAGCAGTTCTTC.

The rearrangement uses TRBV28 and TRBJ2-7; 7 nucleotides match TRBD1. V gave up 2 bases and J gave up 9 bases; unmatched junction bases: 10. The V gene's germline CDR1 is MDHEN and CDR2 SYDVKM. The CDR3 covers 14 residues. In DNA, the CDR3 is TGTGCCAGCAGTTTAGAACAGGGGCGGAGTGGGCAGTACTTC. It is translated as CASSLEQGRSGQYF.

CDR3 nucleotide sequence: TGCGCCAGCAGCCCGGGACTAGCGTACTACAATGAGCAGTTCTTC. Its protein product is CASSPGLAYYNEQFF. V and J are TRBV4-1 and TRBJ2-1; the match to TRBD2 covers 10 bases. CDR1 and CDR2 (germline): MGHRA, YSYEKL. The CDR3 covers 15 residues. V lost 4 bases, J lost 3 bases, and 3 bases stayed unmatched.

The CDR3: CASSLRTGTGPTDNEQFF. The CDR3 DNA reads TGTGCCAGCAGTTTAAGGACGGGGACAGGACCGACGGACAATGAGCAGTTCTTC. The chain has TRBV28 and TRBJ2-1; the match to TRBD1 covers 8 bases. Germline V CDR1 and CDR2: MDHEN, SYDVKM. The V gene end was trimmed by 2 bases and the J gene end by 5 bases; junction bases not matched to a gene: 14. The CDR3 has 18 amino acids.

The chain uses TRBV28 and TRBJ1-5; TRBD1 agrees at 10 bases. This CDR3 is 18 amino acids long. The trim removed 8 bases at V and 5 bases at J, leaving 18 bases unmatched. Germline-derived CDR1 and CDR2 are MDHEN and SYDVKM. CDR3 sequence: CASRKSVRLTGGDQPQHF. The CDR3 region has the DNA TGTGCCAGCCGAAAGTCCGTTCGACTGACAGGGGGCGATCAGCCCCAGCATTTT.

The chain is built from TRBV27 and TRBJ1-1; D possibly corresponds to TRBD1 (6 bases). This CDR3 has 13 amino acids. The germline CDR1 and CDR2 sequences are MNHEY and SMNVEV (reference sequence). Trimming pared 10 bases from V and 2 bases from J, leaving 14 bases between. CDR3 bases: TGTGCCACTTTGGCGGGGGCAAACACTGAAGCTTTCTTT. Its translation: CATLAGANTEAFF.

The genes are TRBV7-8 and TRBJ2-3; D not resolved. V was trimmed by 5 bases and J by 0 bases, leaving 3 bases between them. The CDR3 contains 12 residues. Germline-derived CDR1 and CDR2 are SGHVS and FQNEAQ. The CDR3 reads CASSPSTDTQYF. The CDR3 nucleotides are TGTGCCAGCAGCCCTAGCACAGATACGCAGTATTTT.